This TCR beta chain was identified in a study of T cell responses to AZD1222 COVID-19 vaccine. Per the germline V gene, CDR1 is ENHRY and CDR2 is SYGVKD. The CDR3 sequence is 14 residues long. The J segment lost 7 bases and the V segment lost 4 bases, leaving 3 bases of the junction unmatched. Measured with immunoSEQ multiplex PCR; TCRdb has only the in-frame clones, and not every one. The sample includes fewer than 200,000 clones, about 92% seen only once; the top ten take 2.6%. The sequence was collected from an adult in good health. This rearrangement joins TRBV10-3 to TRBJ1-6; 8 positions agree with TRBD1. Sample: peripheral blood, taken on day 0 of AZD1222 vaccination. The CDR3 DNA reads TGTGCCATCAGTGGGACAGGGCGGAATTCACCCCTCCACTTT. Protein: CAISGTGRNSPLHF.